This passage covers 9 T cell receptor beta chains from one sample sequenced in a study of beta chain features in type 1 diabetes. The whole isolated RNA underwent reverse transcription, so sequencing captured expressed TCRB transcripts. Libraries were prepared by immunoSEQ multiplex PCR; TCRdb keeps only in-frame clonotypes and omits some of them. The data show roughly 300,000 clones, with approximately 9.9% seen just once and over 0.95% held by the top ten. Overall study results and limits: Across all four CD4+ subsets, people with type 1 diabetes showed modestly shorter TCRB CDR3s.

No antigens are known for them. The source material was central memory CD4+ T cells from blood. All receptors come from a man aged 25-45 years with type 1 diabetes.

The chain is built from TRBV7-2 and TRBJ2-3, with D unresolved. This CDR3 spans 15 amino acids. Germline loops: CDR1 SGHTA, CDR2 FQGNSA. Trimming shortened V by 5 bases and J by 1 base, and 13 bases separated the two germline ends. The CDR3: CASSPRTRGTDTQYF. The CDR3 bases are TGTGCCAGCAGCCCTCGGACGAGAGGCACAGATACGCAGTATTTT.

This clone was counted a few times. The CDR3 is CASSADTGSGETQYF. In DNA, the CDR3 is TGTGCCAGCAGCGCCGACACAGGTTCAGGAGAGACCCAGTACTTC. The chain uses TRBV2 and TRBJ2-5; maybe TRBD1 (5 bases). CDR3 length equals 15 residues. The ends were cut back, 6 bases at V and 4 bases at J, with 18 bases in the middle. Germline CDR1 SNHLY, CDR2 FYNNEI.

This clone was detected a few times. The same CDR3 also results from other DNA sequences found in this sample. This chain links TRBV13 with TRBJ2-7; D is ambiguous. Trimming removed 5 bases at V and 2 bases at J, with 10 bases between. Germline lookup yields CDR1 PRHDT and CDR2 FYEKMQ (reference sequence). This CDR3 is built from 13 residues. CDR3 nucleotides: TGTGCCAGCAGCCCTCCCGGGCCCTACGAGCAGTACTTC. Translation gives CASSPPGPYEQYF.

Only a few counts were recorded for this clone. The V gene is TRBV7-9, the J gene TRBJ2-1; D ambiguous. CDR1 SEHNR and CDR2 FQNEAQ come from the germline V gene (reference sequence). Trimming took off 4 bases at V and 8 bases at J, with 9 bases between the two ends. The CDR3 is 12 residues long. In DNA, the CDR3 is TGTGCCAGCAGCTCCCAAGGCGATGAGCAGTTCTTC. It specifies CASSSQGDEQFF.

This clone was counted only a few times. The rearrangement links TRBV7-8 to TRBJ2-7; tentative D call: TRBD2 (5 bases). V was trimmed by 0 bases and J by 0 bases, leaving 15 bases between them. This CDR3 is built from 17 residues. From germline, CDR1 is SGHVS and CDR2 FQNEAQ. The CDR3 spells CASSLARRSTTSYEQYF. The CDR3 DNA sequence: TGTGCCAGCAGCTTAGCGAGAAGGTCGACTACCTCCTACGAGCAGTACTTC. The whole variable domain, filled in from reference TRBV7-8 and TRBJ2-7, reads GAGVSQSPRYKVAKRGQDVALRCDPISGHVSLFWYQQALGQGPEFLTYFQNEAQLDKSGLPSDRFFAERPEGSVSTLKIQRTQQEDSAVYLCASSLARRSTTSYEQYFGPGTRLTVT.

With regard to this clone: The same CDR3 also results from other DNA sequences found in this sample. This chain links TRBV7-2 with TRBJ1-3, with D possibly being TRBD1 (6 bases). V was trimmed by 1 base and J by 0 bases, leaving 10 bases between them. Germline-derived CDR1 and CDR2 are SGHTA and FQGNSA. There are 16 residues in the CDR3. In nucleotides, the CDR3 is TGTGCCAGCAGCTTAGGGGGACACTTCTCTGGAAACACCATATATTTT. Protein sequence: CASSLGGHFSGNTIYF.

The gene calls are TRBV2 and TRBJ2-1; D is perhaps TRBD2 (5 bases). The length of the CDR3 is 13 residues. Germline CDR1 reads SNHLY; CDR2 reads FYNNEI. Trimming left V 7 bases short and J 8 bases short, with 15 bases between. CDR3 region: CASTTQRGDEQFF. CDR3 nucleotide sequence: TGTGCCAGCACAACCCAACGGGGAGATGAGCAGTTCTTC.

This clone was seen only a few times. The CDR3 reads CASSDRLPSSYNEQFF. In DNA, the CDR3 is TGTGCCAGCAGTGACCGACTACCGAGCTCCTACAATGAGCAGTTCTTC. The V call is TRBV6-1, the J call TRBJ2-1; the D gene is possibly TRBD2 (5 bases). This CDR3 is 16 amino acids long. V dropped 3 bases and J dropped 0 bases, with 12 bases sitting between them. Germline values: CDR1 MNHNS, CDR2 SASEGT.

This clone was detected a few times. The chain is built from TRBV9 and TRBJ2-7; 7 nucleotides agree with TRBD2. Germline CDR1 and CDR2: SGDLS and YYNGEE. The CDR3 extends over 15 amino acids. Unmatched junction bases numbered 12, after V lost 3 bases and J lost 6 bases. Here the CDR3 DNA reads TGTGCCAGCAGCGAGGGGAGGGACCGAGGATTCGAGCAGTACTTC. Protein product: CASSEGRDRGFEQYF.